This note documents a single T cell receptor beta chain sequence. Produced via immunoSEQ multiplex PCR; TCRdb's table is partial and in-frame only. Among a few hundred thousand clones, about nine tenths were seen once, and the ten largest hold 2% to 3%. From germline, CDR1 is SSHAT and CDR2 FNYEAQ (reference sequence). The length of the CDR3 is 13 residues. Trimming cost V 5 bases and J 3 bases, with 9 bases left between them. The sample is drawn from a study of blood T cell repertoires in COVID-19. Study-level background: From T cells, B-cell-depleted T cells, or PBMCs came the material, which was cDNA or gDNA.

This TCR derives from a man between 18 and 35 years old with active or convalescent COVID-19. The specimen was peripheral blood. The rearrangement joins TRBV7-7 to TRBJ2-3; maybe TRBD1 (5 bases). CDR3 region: CASSPRVTDTQYF. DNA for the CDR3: TGTGCCAGCAGCCCCAGGGTTACAGATACGCAGTATTTT.